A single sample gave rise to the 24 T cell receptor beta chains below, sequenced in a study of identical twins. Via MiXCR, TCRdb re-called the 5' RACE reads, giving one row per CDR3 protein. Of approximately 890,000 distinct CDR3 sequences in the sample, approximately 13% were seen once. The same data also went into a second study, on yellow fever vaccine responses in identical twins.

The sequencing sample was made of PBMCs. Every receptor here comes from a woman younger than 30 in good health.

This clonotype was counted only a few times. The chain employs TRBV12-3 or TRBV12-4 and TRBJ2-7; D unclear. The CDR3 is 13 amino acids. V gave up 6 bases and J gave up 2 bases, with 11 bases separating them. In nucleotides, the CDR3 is TGTGCCAGCAGGCGATCGGTGGCCTACGAGCAGTACTTC. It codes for CASRRSVAYEQYF.

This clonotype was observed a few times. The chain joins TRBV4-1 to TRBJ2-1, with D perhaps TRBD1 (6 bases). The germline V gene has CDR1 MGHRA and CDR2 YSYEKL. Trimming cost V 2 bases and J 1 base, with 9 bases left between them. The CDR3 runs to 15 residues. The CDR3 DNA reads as TGCGCCAGCAGCCAAACAGGGCGGTCCTACAATGAGCAGTTCTTC. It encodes CASSQTGRSYNEQFF.

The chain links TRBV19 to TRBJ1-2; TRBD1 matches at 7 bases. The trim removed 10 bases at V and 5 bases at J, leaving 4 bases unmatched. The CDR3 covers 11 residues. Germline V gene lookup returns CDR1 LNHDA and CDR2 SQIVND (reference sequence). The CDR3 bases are TGTGCCATTAAACAGGGGTATGGCTACACCTTC. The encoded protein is CAIKQGYGYTF. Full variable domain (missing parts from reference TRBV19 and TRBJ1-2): DGGITQSPKYLFRKEGQNVTLSCEQNLNHDAMYWYRQDPGQGLRLIYYSQIVNDFQKGDIAEGYSVSREKKESFPLTVTSAQKNPTAFYLCAIKQGYGYTFGSGTRLTVV.

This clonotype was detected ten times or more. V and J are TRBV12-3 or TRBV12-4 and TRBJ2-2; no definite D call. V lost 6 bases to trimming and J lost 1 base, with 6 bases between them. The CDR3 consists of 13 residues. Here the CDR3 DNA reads TGTGCCAGCAGCTTAATGAACACCGGGGAGCTGTTTTTT. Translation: CASSLMNTGELFF.

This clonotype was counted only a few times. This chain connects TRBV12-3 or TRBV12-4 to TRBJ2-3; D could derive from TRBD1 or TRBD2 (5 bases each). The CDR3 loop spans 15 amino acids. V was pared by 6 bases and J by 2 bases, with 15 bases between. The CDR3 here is CASSRRDQNTDTQYF. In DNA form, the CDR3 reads TGTGCCAGCAGCCGCCGGGACCAGAACACAGATACGCAGTATTTT.

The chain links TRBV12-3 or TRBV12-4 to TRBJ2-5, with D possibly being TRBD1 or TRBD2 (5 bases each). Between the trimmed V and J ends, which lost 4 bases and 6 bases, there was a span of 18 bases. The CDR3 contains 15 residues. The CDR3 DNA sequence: TGTGCCAGCAGTTATGGTGGGACCCTCCTCAAGACCCAGTACTTC. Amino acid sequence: CASSYGGTLLKTQYF.

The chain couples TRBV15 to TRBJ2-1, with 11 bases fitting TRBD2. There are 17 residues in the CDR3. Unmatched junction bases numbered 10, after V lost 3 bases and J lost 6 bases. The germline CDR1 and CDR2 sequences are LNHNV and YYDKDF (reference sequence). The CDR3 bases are TGTGCCACCAGCAGGGATGCCGGGACTAGCGGTCTCAATGAGCAGTTCTTC. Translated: CATSRDAGTSGLNEQFF.

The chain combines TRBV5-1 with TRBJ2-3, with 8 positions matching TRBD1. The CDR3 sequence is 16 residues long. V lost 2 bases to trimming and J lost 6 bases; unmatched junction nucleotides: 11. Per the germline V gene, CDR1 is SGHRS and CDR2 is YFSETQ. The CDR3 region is CASSLGGTGLGDTQYF. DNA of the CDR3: TGCGCCAGCAGCTTAGGCGGGACAGGCCTAGGGGATACGCAGTATTTT. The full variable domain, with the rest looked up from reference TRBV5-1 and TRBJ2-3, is KAGVTQTPRYLIKTRGQQVTLSCSPISGHRSVSWYQQTPGQGLQFLFEYFSETQRNKGNFPGRFSGRQFSNSRSEMNVSTLELGDSALYLCASSLGGTGLGDTQYFGPGTRLTVL.

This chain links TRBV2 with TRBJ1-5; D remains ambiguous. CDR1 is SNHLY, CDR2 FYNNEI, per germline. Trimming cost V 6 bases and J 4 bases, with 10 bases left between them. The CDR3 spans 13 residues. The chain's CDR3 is CASRNYLNQPQHF. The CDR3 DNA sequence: TGTGCCAGCAGGAACTACTTGAATCAGCCCCAGCATTTT.

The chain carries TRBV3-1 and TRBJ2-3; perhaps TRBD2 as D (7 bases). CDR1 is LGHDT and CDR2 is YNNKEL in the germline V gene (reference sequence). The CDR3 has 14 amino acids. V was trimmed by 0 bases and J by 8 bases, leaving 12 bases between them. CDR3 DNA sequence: TGTGCCAGCAGCCAAGAAGGAAGGGGGGGTACGCAGTATTTT. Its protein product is CASSQEGRGGTQYF.

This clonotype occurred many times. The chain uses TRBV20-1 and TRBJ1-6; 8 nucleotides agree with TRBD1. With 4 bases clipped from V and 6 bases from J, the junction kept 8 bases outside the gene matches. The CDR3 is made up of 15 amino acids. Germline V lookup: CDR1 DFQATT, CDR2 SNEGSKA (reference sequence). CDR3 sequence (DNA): TGCAGTGCTAAAGTAACAGGGGGAAGTAATTCACCCCTCCACTTT. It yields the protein CSAKVTGGSNSPLHF.

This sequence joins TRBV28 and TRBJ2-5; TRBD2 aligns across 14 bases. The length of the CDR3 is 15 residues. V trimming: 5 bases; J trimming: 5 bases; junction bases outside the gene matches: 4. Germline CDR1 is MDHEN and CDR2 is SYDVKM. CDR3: CASSPWTSGGETQYF. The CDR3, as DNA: TGTGCCAGCAGTCCCTGGACTAGCGGGGGGGAGACCCAGTACTTC. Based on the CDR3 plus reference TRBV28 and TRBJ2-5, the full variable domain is DVKVTQSSRYLVKRTGEKVFLECVQDMDHENMFWYRQDPGLGLRLIYFSYDVKMKEKGDIPEGYSVSREKKERFSLILESASTNQTSMYLCASSPWTSGGETQYFGPGTRLLVL.

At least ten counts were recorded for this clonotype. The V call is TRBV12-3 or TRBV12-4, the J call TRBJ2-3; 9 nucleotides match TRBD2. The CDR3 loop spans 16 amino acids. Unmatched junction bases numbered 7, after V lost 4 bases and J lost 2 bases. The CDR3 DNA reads TGTGCCAGCAGTTCGCGGGGGGGCCTTAACACAGATACGCAGTATTTT. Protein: CASSSRGGLNTDTQYF.

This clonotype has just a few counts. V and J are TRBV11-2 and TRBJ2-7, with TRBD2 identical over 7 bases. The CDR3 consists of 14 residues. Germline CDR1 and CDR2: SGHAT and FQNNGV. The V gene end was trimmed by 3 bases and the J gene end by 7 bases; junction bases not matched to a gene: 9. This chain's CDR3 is CASSFDRTRREQYF. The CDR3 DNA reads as TGTGCCAGCAGCTTCGACCGGACTAGGAGGGAGCAGTACTTC.

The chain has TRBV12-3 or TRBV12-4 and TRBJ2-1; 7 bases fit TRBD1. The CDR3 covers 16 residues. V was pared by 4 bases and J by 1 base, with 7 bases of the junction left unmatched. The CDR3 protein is CASSSQGGLSYNEQFF. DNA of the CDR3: TGTGCCAGCAGTTCGCAAGGGGGCCTGTCCTACAATGAGCAGTTCTTC.

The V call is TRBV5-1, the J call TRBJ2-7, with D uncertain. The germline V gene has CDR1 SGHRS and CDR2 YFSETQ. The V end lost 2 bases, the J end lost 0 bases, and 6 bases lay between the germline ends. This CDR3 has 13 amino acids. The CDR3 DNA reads TGCGCCAGCAGCTTTGACCCCTCCTACGAGCAGTACTTC. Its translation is CASSFDPSYEQYF. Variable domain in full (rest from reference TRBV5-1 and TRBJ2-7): KAGVTQTPRYLIKTRGQQVTLSCSPISGHRSVSWYQQTPGQGLQFLFEYFSETQRNKGNFPGRFSGRQFSNSRSEMNVSTLELGDSALYLCASSFDPSYEQYFGPGTRLTVT.

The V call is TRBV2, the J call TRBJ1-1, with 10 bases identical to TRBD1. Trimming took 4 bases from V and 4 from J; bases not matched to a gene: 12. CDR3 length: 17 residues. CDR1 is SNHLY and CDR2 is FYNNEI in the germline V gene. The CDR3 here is CASSGDRGRLVATEAFF. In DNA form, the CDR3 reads TGTGCCAGCAGTGGGGACAGGGGTAGGCTGGTGGCCACTGAAGCTTTCTTT.

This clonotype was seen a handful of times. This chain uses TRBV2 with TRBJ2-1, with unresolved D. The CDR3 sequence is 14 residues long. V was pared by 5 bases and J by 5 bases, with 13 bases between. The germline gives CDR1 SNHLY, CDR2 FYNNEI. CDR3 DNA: TGTGCCAGCAGTCGGTCCAGGACCCACAATGAGCAGTTCTTC. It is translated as CASSRSRTHNEQFF.

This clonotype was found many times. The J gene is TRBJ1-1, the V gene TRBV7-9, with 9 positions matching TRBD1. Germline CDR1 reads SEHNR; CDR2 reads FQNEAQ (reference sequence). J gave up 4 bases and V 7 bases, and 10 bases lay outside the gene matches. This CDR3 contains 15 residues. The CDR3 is CASIQTGTGSTEAFF. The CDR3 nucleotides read TGTGCCAGCATCCAAACAGGGACAGGGTCCACTGAAGCTTTCTTT.

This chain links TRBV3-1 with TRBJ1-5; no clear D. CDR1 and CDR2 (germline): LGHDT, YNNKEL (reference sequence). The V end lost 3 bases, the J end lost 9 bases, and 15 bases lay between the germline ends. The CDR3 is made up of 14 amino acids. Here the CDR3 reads CASSHSRSGWPQHF. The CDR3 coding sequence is TGTGCCAGCAGCCACTCACGGAGCGGGTGGCCCCAGCATTTT.

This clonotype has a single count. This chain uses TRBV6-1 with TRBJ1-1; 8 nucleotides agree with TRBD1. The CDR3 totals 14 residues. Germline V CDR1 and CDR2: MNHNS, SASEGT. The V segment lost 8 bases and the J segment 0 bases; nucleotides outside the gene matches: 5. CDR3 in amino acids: CASEGTGMNTEAFF. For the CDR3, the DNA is TGTGCCAGCGAAGGGACAGGAATGAACACTGAAGCTTTCTTT.

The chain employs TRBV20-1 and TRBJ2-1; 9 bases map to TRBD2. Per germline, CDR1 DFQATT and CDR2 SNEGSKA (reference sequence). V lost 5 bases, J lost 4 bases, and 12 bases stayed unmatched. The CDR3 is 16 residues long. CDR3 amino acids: CSAPPRGGGEYNEQFF. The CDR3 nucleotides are TGCAGTGCTCCCCCTCGCGGGGGGGGGGAATACAATGAGCAGTTCTTC.

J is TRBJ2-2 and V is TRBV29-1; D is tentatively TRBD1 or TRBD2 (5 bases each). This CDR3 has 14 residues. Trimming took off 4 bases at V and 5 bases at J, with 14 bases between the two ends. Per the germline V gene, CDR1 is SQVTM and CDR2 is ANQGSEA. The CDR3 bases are TGCAGCGTTGTGGGACCTTCAGGGACCGGGGAGCTGTTTTTT. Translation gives CSVVGPSGTGELFF.

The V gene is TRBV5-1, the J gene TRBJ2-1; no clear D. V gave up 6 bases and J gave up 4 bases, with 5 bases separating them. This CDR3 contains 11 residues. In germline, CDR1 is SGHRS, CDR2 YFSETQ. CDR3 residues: CASIAYNEQFF. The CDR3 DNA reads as TGCGCCAGCATTGCATACAATGAGCAGTTCTTC.